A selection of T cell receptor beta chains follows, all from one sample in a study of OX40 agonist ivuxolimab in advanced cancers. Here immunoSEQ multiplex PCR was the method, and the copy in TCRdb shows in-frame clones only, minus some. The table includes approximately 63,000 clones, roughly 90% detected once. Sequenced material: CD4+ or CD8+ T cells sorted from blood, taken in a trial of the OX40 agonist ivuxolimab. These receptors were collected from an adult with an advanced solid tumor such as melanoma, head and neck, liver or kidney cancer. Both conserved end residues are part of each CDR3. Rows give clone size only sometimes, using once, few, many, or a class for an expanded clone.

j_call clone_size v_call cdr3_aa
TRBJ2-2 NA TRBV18 CASSPSSTGELFF
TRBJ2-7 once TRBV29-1 CSVERLAGNEQYF
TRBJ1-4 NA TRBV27 CASSPRGTRYEKLFF
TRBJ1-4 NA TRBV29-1 CSVELGGREKLFF
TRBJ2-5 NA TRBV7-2 CASSSQLAAQYF
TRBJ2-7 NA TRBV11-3 CASSLVAGGAYEQYF
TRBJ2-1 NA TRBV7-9 CASSTDSTVQFF
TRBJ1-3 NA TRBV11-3 CASSPSWGASGNTIYF
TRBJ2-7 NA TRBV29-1 CSARQGNYYEQYF
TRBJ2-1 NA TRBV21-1 CATPNGGGRKYNEQFF
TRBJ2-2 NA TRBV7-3 CASSSPSGRVGGELFF
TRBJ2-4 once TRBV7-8 CASSLVGGGGKNIQYF
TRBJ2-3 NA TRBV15 CATSLAGGRTDTQYF
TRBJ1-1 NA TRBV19 CASRYRGATEAFF
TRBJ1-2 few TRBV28 CASSALWWADNYGYTF
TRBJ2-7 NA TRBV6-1 CASRWGNEQYF
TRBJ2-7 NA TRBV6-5 CASTSGGSSYEQYF